These 8 T cell receptor beta chains came from one sample sequenced in a study of cytomegalovirus exposure and HLA in healthy donors. 60 Vbeta and 13 Jbeta primers were used in PCR. The method was immunoSEQ multiplex PCR; TCRdb's version includes in-frame clones alone and lacks a portion of them. The sample gives around 100,000 clones, about 76% of which show up once; approximately 4.4% is in the top ten. Sequenced sample: PBMCs. Receptor source: a man younger than 40 in good health and CMV-seropositive.

The genes are TRBV7-2 and TRBJ1-1; possibly TRBD1 for D (5 bases). CDR1 is SGHTA and CDR2 is FQGNSA in the germline V gene. The CDR3 length is 15 residues. V was pared by 1 base and J by 1 base, with 10 bases between. CDR3 nucleotide sequence: TGTGCCAGCAGCTTAGGCCCAGGGTCGAACACTGAAGCTTTCTTT. It translates to CASSLGPGSNTEAFF.

This chain uses TRBV11-1 with TRBJ2-7; 9 bases agree with TRBD1. In germline, CDR1 is SGHAT, CDR2 FQDESV (reference sequence). The J segment lost 5 bases and the V segment lost 5 bases, leaving 13 bases of the junction unmatched. The CDR3 is 16 residues long. For the CDR3, the DNA is TGTGCCAGCAGCCCTAGTTCCCGGACAGGGGCCCACGAGCAGTACTTC. Residues: CASSPSSRTGAHEQYF.

The chain links TRBV30 to TRBJ1-1, with D possibly matching TRBD1 (5 bases). There are 13 residues in the CDR3. From germline, CDR1 is GTSNPN and CDR2 SVGIG (reference sequence). Trimming removed 5 bases at V and 1 base at J, with 11 bases between. CDR3 protein: CAWHRGANTEAFF. CDR3 in DNA: TGTGCCTGGCATAGGGGCGCGAACACTGAAGCTTTCTTT.

The rearrangement uses TRBV5-1 and TRBJ2-5, with 11 bases matching TRBD2. Unmatched junction bases numbered 5, after V lost 5 bases and J lost 5 bases. Germline V CDR1 and CDR2: SGHRS, YFSETQ. This CDR3 has 14 residues. The CDR3 sequence: CASSSGTSGETQYF. The CDR3 nucleotides are TGCGCCAGCAGTTCCGGGACTAGCGGCGAGACCCAGTACTTC.

The chain is built from TRBV5-6 and TRBJ1-2; D not certain. Germline V gene data show CDR1 as SGHDT and CDR2 as YYEEEE. CDR3 length equals 13 residues. V lost 3 bases and J lost 6, with 12 bases in between. CDR3 region: CASSSGRRNGYTF. The CDR3 nucleotides are TGTGCCAGCAGCTCTGGCAGAAGAAATGGCTACACCTTC. The full variable domain, in which reference TRBV5-6 and TRBJ1-2 provide the parts outside the CDR3, is DAGVTQSPTHLIKTRGQQVTLRCSPKSGHDTVSWYQQALGQGPQFIFQYYEEEERQRGNFPDRFSGHQFPNYSSELNVNALLLGDSALYLCASSSGRRNGYTFGSGTRLTVV.

This chain connects TRBV5-1 to TRBJ2-6; weak D call: TRBD2 (6 bases). There are 20 residues in the CDR3. Trimming pared 0 bases from V and 0 bases from J, leaving 19 bases between. Germline values: CDR1 SGHRS, CDR2 YFSETQ. The CDR3: CASSLAPGRRVFSGANVLTF. The CDR3 DNA is TGCGCCAGCAGCTTGGCGCCCGGACGGAGGGTGTTCTCTGGGGCCAACGTCCTGACTTTC. The whole variable domain, filled in from reference TRBV5-1 and TRBJ2-6, reads KAGVTQTPRYLIKTRGQQVTLSCSPISGHRSVSWYQQTPGQGLQFLFEYFSETQRNKGNFPGRFSGRQFSNSRSEMNVSTLELGDSALYLCASSLAPGRRVFSGANVLTFGAGSRLTVL.

The chain recombines TRBV6-1 with TRBJ1-1, with D hard to call. V was pared by 8 bases and J by 1 base, with 11 bases between. Germline assignment: CDR1 MNHNS and CDR2 SASEGT. This CDR3 has 13 residues. The CDR3 sequence: CASPYRPNTEAFF. DNA of the CDR3: TGTGCCAGCCCTTATCGTCCGAACACTGAAGCTTTCTTT.

The V and J genes are TRBV28 and TRBJ1-1; 7 bases agree with TRBD1. The CDR3 has 13 amino acids. The germline gives CDR1 MDHEN, CDR2 SYDVKM. Trimming took 3 bases from V and 9 from J; bases not matched to a gene: 7. The CDR3 DNA is TGTGCCAGCAGTTTTTCGGTAAGGGGGCAAGCTTTCTTT. Protein product: CASSFSVRGQAFF.